The 28 T cell receptor beta chains in this list originate from one sample, sequenced in a study of blood T cell repertoires in COVID-19. Only in-frame clones appear in the TCRdb table, and some are missing; sequencing was by immunoSEQ multiplex PCR. The sample has 150,000 or so clones, 79% seen once. The sequencing input was peripheral blood. These receptor sequences come from a woman aged 55-69 years with COVID-19, enrolled during active disease.

The V and J genes are TRBV6-5 and TRBJ2-7; TRBD1 matches at 7 bases. V dropped 5 bases and J dropped 0; count of bases not matched to a gene: 7. Germline V CDR1 and CDR2: MNHEY, SVGAGI. This CDR3 region has 15 residues. The CDR3 nucleotides read TGTGCCAGCAGTAAACCCGGGACAGCCTCCTACGAGCAGTACGTC. Amino acid sequence: CASSKPGTASYEQYV.

This clone was seen more than once but under ten times. A junction boundary mismatches the germline segment, possibly from a read error. V gene TRBV5-5 combines with J gene TRBJ1-6; 10 nucleotides agree with TRBD1. Germline lookup yields CDR1 SGHKS and CDR2 YYEKEE (reference sequence). The CDR3 sequence is 11 residues long. CDR3 nucleotide sequence: TGTGCCAGCAGCCAGGGACAGGGGAAGGGTTTT. As protein: CASSQGQGKGF.

The chain employs TRBV5-4 and TRBJ2-1, with D maybe TRBD2 (6 bases). Germline-derived CDR1 and CDR2 are SGHNT and YYREEE (reference sequence). CDR3 length equals 15 residues. Trimming took 5 bases from V and 2 from J, leaving 14 bases between them. The CDR3 DNA reads as TGTGCCAGCAGTACGGAGGGCCTCACCTACAATGAGCAGTTCTTC. Protein product: CASSTEGLTYNEQFF.

V usage is TRBV29-1 and J usage is TRBJ2-3, with TRBD2 as a possible D gene (6 bases). This CDR3 has 13 residues. Germline CDR1 is SQVTM and CDR2 is ANQGSEA. The CDR3 reads CSARDSYTDTQYF. The DNA of the CDR3 is TGCAGTGCTAGGGACTCTTACACAGATACGCAGTATTTT.

The V gene is TRBV9, the J gene TRBJ2-2; 7 nucleotides align to TRBD2. The germline gives CDR1 SGDLS, CDR2 YYNGEE. After removal of 4 bases from V and 2 bases from J, the junction contained 8 bases not matched to a gene. The CDR3 spans 16 residues. CDR3 sequence reads: CASSSTGTINTGELFF. The CDR3 nucleotides read TGTGCCAGCAGCTCAACCGGGACTATAAACACCGGGGAGCTGTTTTTT.

The chain is built from TRBV11-2 and TRBJ1-1, with TRBD1 matching over 7 bases. The V and J ends lost 11 bases and 1 base, in that order; junction bases with no gene match: 10. Germline-derived CDR1 and CDR2 are SGHAT and FQNNGV. The CDR3 is 14 amino acids. CDR3: CAPPEGAPNTEAFF. The CDR3 DNA is TGTGCCCCACCGGAGGGGGCGCCGAACACTGAAGCTTTCTTT.

The gene calls are TRBV29-1 and TRBJ2-5; a weak D match, TRBD1 (6 bases). CDR1 and CDR2 (germline): SQVTM, ANQGSEA. The CDR3 runs to 13 residues. The V end lost 6 bases, the J end lost 1 base, and 12 bases lay between the germline ends. CDR3 loop: CSVLTGFQETQYF. CDR3 nucleotides: TGCAGCGTCCTAACAGGGTTCCAAGAGACCCAGTACTTC.

This clone turned up a few times. This chain uses TRBV24-1 with TRBJ1-4; 10 nucleotides line up with TRBD1. Germline V lookup: CDR1 KGHDR, CDR2 SFDVKD. V dropped 4 bases and J dropped 8; count of bases not matched to a gene: 6. The CDR3 sequence is 15 residues long. DNA of the CDR3: TGTGCCACCAGTGAAGGACAGGGGGGTAAAGAAAAACTGTTTTTT. Protein sequence: CATSEGQGGKEKLFF.

The table lists this clone with many counts. This chain joins TRBV2 and TRBJ2-5, with D perhaps TRBD2 (6 bases). Germline CDR1 SNHLY, CDR2 FYNNEI. The CDR3 runs to 15 residues. The V end was cut by 0 bases, the J end by 9 bases, with 17 bases between. The CDR3, as DNA: TGTGCCAGCAGTGAAGCGCGCGGGGCGGAGGGAGCCCAGTACTTC. It codes for CASSEARGAEGAQYF. The whole variable domain, filled in from reference TRBV2 and TRBJ2-5, reads EPEVTQTPSHQVTQMGQEVILRCVPISNHLYFYWYRQILGQKVEFLVSFYNNEISEKSEIFDDQFSVERPDGSNFTLKIRSTKLEDSAMYFCASSEARGAEGAQYFGPGTRLLVL.

This rearrangement joins TRBV6-5 to TRBJ1-4, with D possibly being TRBD1 (5 bases). Deletions cut 6 bases from V and 10 bases from J, with 18 bases between. The CDR3 loop spans 14 amino acids. The germline V gene has CDR1 MNHEY and CDR2 SVGAGI. The CDR3 nucleotides read TGTGCCAGCAGGCTGACAGTTTTGAGTGGAAAACTGTTTTTT. Residues: CASRLTVLSGKLFF.

The gene calls are TRBV28 and TRBJ2-2; no reliable D call. The CDR3 is 14 amino acids. V was pared by 6 bases and J by 2 bases, with 10 bases between. Germline CDR1 and CDR2: MDHEN and SYDVKM. DNA for the CDR3: TGTGCCAGCAGACAAACACGCAACACCGGGGAGCTGTTTTTT. As protein: CASRQTRNTGELFF.

This clone was detected only a few times. The rearrangement links TRBV9 to TRBJ2-3; maybe TRBD1 (6 bases). Trimming stripped 5 bases from V and 1 base from J, with 8 bases between. The CDR3 covers 13 residues. The germline V gene encodes CDR1 SGDLS and CDR2 YYNGEE. As DNA, the CDR3 is TGTGCCAGCAGTAGGACAGGCACAGATACGCAGTATTTT. Protein: CASSRTGTDTQYF.

The chain has TRBV6-5 and TRBJ2-3, with D unresolved. Between the trimmed V and J ends, which lost 5 bases and 4 bases, there was a span of 13 bases. CDR3 length: 14 residues. The V gene's germline CDR1 is MNHEY and CDR2 SVGAGI. Here the CDR3 reads CASSPGWAADTQYF. The CDR3 DNA follows: TGTGCCAGCAGTCCAGGATGGGCAGCAGATACGCAGTATTTT.

CDR3 amino acids: CASSPDRGGWPQHF. CDR3 bases: TGCGCCAGCAGCCCAGACAGGGGTGGTTGGCCCCAGCATTTT. The rearrangement joins TRBV5-1 to TRBJ1-5; 8 nucleotides match TRBD1. CDR1 and CDR2 from the germline V gene are SGHRS and YFSETQ. V gave up 4 bases and J gave up 9 bases; unmatched junction bases: 9. This CDR3 comprises 14 residues.

This rearrangement joins TRBV6-6 to TRBJ2-2; 7 nucleotides agree with TRBD1. The CDR3 totals 15 residues. Trimming took 11 bases from V and 4 from J; bases not matched to a gene: 13. Per germline, CDR1 MNHNY and CDR2 SVGAGI (reference sequence). Written as DNA, the CDR3 is TGTGCCGGCCAGGGACAGCCACAGGGCACCGGGGAGCTGTTTTTT. It is translated as CAGQGQPQGTGELFF.

The gene calls are TRBV5-6 and TRBJ2-5, with TRBD1 identical over 9 bases. The trim removed 0 bases at V and 3 bases at J, leaving 3 bases unmatched. There are 15 residues in the CDR3. Germline V gives CDR1 SGHDT, CDR2 YYEEEE. CDR3 sequence: CASSLAGQGKETQYF. Here the CDR3 DNA reads TGTGCCAGCAGCTTGGCCGGACAGGGGAAAGAGACCCAGTACTTC.

V usage is TRBV6-5 and J usage is TRBJ2-1, with TRBD1 identical over 9 bases. CDR3 length: 15 residues. Germline assignment: CDR1 MNHEY and CDR2 SVGAGI. The V segment lost 7 bases and the J segment 4 bases; nucleotides outside the gene matches: 8. In DNA form, the CDR3 reads TGTGCCAGCACCCTGGACAGGGGAGATTACAATGAGCAGTTCTTC. Protein: CASTLDRGDYNEQFF.

In DNA form, the CDR3 reads TGTGCCAGCAGTTCCCGCCTAGGGGCGGCGGAAAAACTGTTTTTT. This gives the protein CASSSRLGAAEKLFF. This rearrangement joins TRBV28 to TRBJ1-4; perhaps TRBD1 as D (5 bases). This CDR3 comprises 15 residues. V was clipped by 4 bases and J by 8 bases, with 17 bases between them. Germline CDR1 MDHEN, CDR2 SYDVKM.

This chain links TRBV5-1 with TRBJ1-1; TRBD1 agrees at 9 bases. The CDR3 is 16 residues long. V trimming: 6 bases; J trimming: 0 bases; junction bases outside the gene matches: 9. The germline V gene encodes CDR1 SGHRS and CDR2 YFSETQ. The CDR3 loop is CASKPGQGVMNTEAFF. CDR3 DNA sequence: TGCGCCAGCAAACCGGGACAGGGAGTTATGAACACTGAAGCTTTCTTT.

The rearrangement joins TRBV30 to TRBJ2-6, with D possibly being TRBD1 (5 bases). The V and J ends lost 0 bases and 0 bases respectively, with 9 bases between them. CDR1 and CDR2 from the germline V gene are GTSNPN and SVGIG (reference sequence). This CDR3 comprises 16 residues. In DNA form, the CDR3 reads TGTGCCTGGAGTGTAGGGGTCCCCTCTGGGGCCAACGTCCTGACTTTC. Encoded protein: CAWSVGVPSGANVLTF.

This chain links TRBV9 with TRBJ1-3; 7 bases fit TRBD1. Per germline, CDR1 SGDLS and CDR2 YYNGEE. Germline trimming cut 4 bases from V and 2 bases from J; bases unmatched to any gene: 9. The length of the CDR3 is 16 residues. CDR3 residues: CASSLGQVSPGNTIYF. CDR3 nucleotides: TGTGCCAGCAGCTTAGGACAGGTCTCACCTGGAAACACCATATATTTT. Using reference TRBV9 and TRBJ1-3 for the parts outside the CDR3, the full variable domain is DSGVTQTPKHLITATGQRVTLRCSPRSGDLSVYWYQQSLDQGLQFLIQYYNGEERAKGNILERFSAQQFPDLHSELNLSSLELGDSALYFCASSLGQVSPGNTIYFGEGSWLTVV.

This chain links TRBV7-3 with TRBJ2-2, with D perhaps TRBD1 (6 bases). The CDR3 runs 16 residues. Trimming took off 2 bases at V and 3 bases at J, with 13 bases between the two ends. Germline CDR1 and CDR2: SGHTA and FQGTGA. The CDR3 nucleotides read TGTGCCAGCAGCTTATCGGGACAACGGGACACCGGGGAGCTGTTTTTT. Amino acids: CASSLSGQRDTGELFF. The full variable domain, completed using reference TRBV7-3 and TRBJ2-2, is GAGVSQTPSNKVTEKGKYVELRCDPISGHTALYWYRQSLGQGPEFLIYFQGTGAADDSGLPNDRFFAVRPEGSVSTLKIQRTERGDSAVYLCASSLSGQRDTGELFFGEGSRLTVL.

This clone was found a few times. V usage is TRBV6-5 and J usage is TRBJ2-1, with D possibly TRBD2 on 5 matching bases. The V gene's germline CDR1 is MNHEY and CDR2 SVGAGI. Trimming pared 6 bases from V and 10 bases from J, leaving 22 bases between. This CDR3 is 15 amino acids long. CDR3 amino acids: CASSSKPGPRGEQFF. Written as DNA, the CDR3 is TGTGCCAGCAGCTCAAAGCCTGGGCCCCGGGGAGAGCAGTTCTTC.

J is TRBJ1-2 and V is TRBV6-6; 7 nucleotides match TRBD1. Losses at the gene ends were 7 bases for V and 9 bases for J; bases not matched to a gene: 14. Germline CDR1 is MNHNY and CDR2 is SVGAGI (reference sequence). The CDR3 is 14 amino acids. The CDR3 bases are TGTGCCAGCAACTCGGCCGGGACAGCGAGGAGCTACACCTTC. Translation: CASNSAGTARSYTF.

The chain recombines TRBV4-2 with TRBJ2-4, with D hard to call. This CDR3 is 13 amino acids long. CDR1 and CDR2 (germline): LGHNA, YNFKEQ. V dropped 1 base and J dropped 7 bases, with 8 bases sitting between them. CDR3 amino acids: CASSQVGANIQYF. The CDR3 DNA follows: TGTGCCAGCAGCCAAGTGGGCGCTAACATTCAGTACTTC.

This chain joins TRBV28 and TRBJ1-5, with D possibly matching TRBD1 (5 bases). The V end was cut by 7 bases, the J end by 6 bases, with 19 bases between. The CDR3 totals 15 residues. CDR1 MDHEN and CDR2 SYDVKM come from the germline V gene. Here the CDR3 DNA reads TGTGCCAGCACCATTCCGGGGGTCGGGACTCAGCCCCAGCATTTT. This encodes CASTIPGVGTQPQHF.

This chain joins TRBV30 and TRBJ2-2; D perhaps matches TRBD2 (6 bases). Per the germline V gene, CDR1 is GTSNPN and CDR2 is SVGIG (reference sequence). Deletions cut 0 bases from V and 7 bases from J, with 12 bases between. The CDR3 length is 14 residues. CDR3 coding DNA: TGTGCCTGGAGTGTAGCGGGTAGCCGCGGGGAGCTGTTTTTT. It translates to CAWSVAGSRGELFF.

The DNA of the CDR3 is TGTGCCAGCAGCCAGGACAGGGCTTACGAGCAGTACTTC. Translating gives CASSQDRAYEQYF. The chain couples TRBV4-2 to TRBJ2-7; 8 positions agree with TRBD1. The CDR3 is 13 residues long. Per the germline V gene, CDR1 is LGHNA and CDR2 is YNFKEQ. The V gene end was trimmed by 3 bases and the J gene end by 4 bases; junction bases not matched to a gene: 2.